The clone carrying this TCR beta chain was detected many times. This CDR3 region has 12 residues. The V gene's germline CDR1 is SQVTM and CDR2 ANQGSEA. The V gene lost 6 bases and the J gene lost 8 bases, with 14 bases spanning the gap. The record originates from a study of cytomegalovirus exposure and HLA in healthy donors. Primers for the PCR totalled 60 Vbeta and 13 Jbeta. Profiled with immunoSEQ multiplex PCR; TCRdb holds only in-frame clones, not every one. The sample includes more than 85,000 clones, 76% seen only once; the top ten take over 3.5%. The specimen sequenced was PBMCs. This chain connects TRBV29-1 to TRBJ2-1; D may be TRBD1 (6 bases). The receptor's source is a woman aged 50 to 60 in good health and CMV-seropositive. In nucleotides, the CDR3 is TGCAGCGTGTCCACAGGGCTCCATGAGCAGTTCTTC. Translated, it gives CSVSTGLHEQFF.